This TCR beta chain was sequenced for a study of identical twins (dated by TCRdb to the mid-2010s). As for the study more broadly: To test whether fetal clonotypes persist, this study deep-sequenced TCR alpha and beta repertoires from monozygotic twins, from unrelated adults of various ages, and from cord blood. Replicate twin experiments were performed at different times using different library preparation protocols to rule out contamination.

Beyond this particular receptor, the publication reports: Because the same donors could not be followed over many years, conclusions were based on cross-sectional statistical analysis. Zero-insertion analyses could be partly confounded by invariant T cells such as MAIT and iNKT, although diverse VJ usage argued against such confounding for most clonotypes. In monozygotic twins, recombination models systematically underestimated out-of-frame TCR alpha sharing, but the models matched the sharing seen between unrelated individuals. Fewer insertions were carried by abundant cord blood beta clonotypes; a weaker similar trend was observed in young adult naive repertoires, while no such trend was observed in memory repertoires. The excess sharing between twins in beta out-of-frame sequences was weaker because fewer shared sequences reduced the signal-to-noise ratio. Compared with coincidental sharing between unrelated individuals, out-of-frame TCR alpha sequences shared between twins showed an excess of sequences with low generation probability.

This clonotype was counted ten times or more. Its antigen remains undetermined. No much larger clonotype is one base removed from it; base qualities were not supplied. The library was built by means of 5' RACE. These reads were obtained on an Illumina HiSeq 2000. Template switching added a universal primer binding site, and the final cDNA carried a unique molecular identifier that allowed TCR cDNA molecules to be counted accurately. Specific primers in the conserved constant-segment region were used to synthesize first-strand cDNA for the TCR alpha and beta chains. To control for contamination, each cDNA library was double barcoded with a SMART-Mk sample barcode plus Illumina barcodes. TruSeq adapter sequences and Illumina sample barcodes were added in two successive PCR steps. The TCR alpha and beta cDNA libraries were sequenced on the Illumina HiSeq platform using custom primers. The original methods were these. MiGEC processed the raw reads to extract unique molecular identifiers, while MiXCR was used to determine the CDR3 positions. Recombination models were inferred per individual with the repgenHMM and IGoR tools using an EM algorithm. Shared clonotype analysis was performed with the tcR package in R, normalizing sharing by the product of cloneset sizes. Out-of-frame nonproductive sequences were analyzed to study raw recombination free of thymic and clonal selection effects. TCRdb passed the public sequencing reads through fastp at Q25 and MiXCR, retaining productive beta sequences. CDR3 protein sequences are deduplicated, and each keeps its most common genes and DNA. What appears here as the V and J calls and clone size reflects TCRdb's work, not the paper's. In all, the sample holds 420,000 or so distinct CDR3 sequences, and roughly 18% of those were seen once. Jointly, the top ten make up around 10% of the sample.

Only healthy Caucasian donors were included. The study also sequenced three unrelated non-twin adults: a male aged 18 to 30, a male aged 50 to 59 and a female aged 50 to 59. Using Miltenyi CD45RO+ enrichment and human naive T-cell isolation kits, memory (CD45RO+) and naive T cells were isolated from PBMC. The sample comprised naive T cells sorted from blood. The cell subset or site label, read with the paper, signifies: cells isolated with a human naive T-cell isolation kit. The TCR comes from a man aged 50-60 years in good health.

The DNA sequence is TGCGCCAGCAGCCAAGTTAAGGACTCCAGCCTAACAGATACGCAGTATTTT. It encodes CASSQVKDSSLTDTQYF. The rearranged segments are TRBV4-3 and TRBJ2-3; the D gene is possibly TRBD2, with 5 bases matching. The CDR3 runs 17 residues from the cysteine to the phenylalanine. Only the CDR3 DNA stays, 51 bases, in frame from base 1. Trimming takes 1 base from V and 3 bases from J, and the germline ends sit 17 bases apart. The germline V gene encodes CDR1 LGHNA and CDR2 YSLEER.